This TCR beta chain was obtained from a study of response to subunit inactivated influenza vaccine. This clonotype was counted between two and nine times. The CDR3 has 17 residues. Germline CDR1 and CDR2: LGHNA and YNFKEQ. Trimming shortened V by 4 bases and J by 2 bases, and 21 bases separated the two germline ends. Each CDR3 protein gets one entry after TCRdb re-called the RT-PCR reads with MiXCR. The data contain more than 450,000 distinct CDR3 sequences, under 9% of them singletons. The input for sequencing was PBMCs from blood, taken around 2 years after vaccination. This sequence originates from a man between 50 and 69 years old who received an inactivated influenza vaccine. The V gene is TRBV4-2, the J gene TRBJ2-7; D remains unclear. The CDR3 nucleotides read TGTGCCAGCAGCCCTACCACAGACGTCACAGTAACCTACGAGCAGTACTTC. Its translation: CASSPTTDVTVTYEQYF.